This entry is about one TCR beta chain. Recruits, aged roughly 18 to 95 years, lived in about two dozen US areas. Which cohort a participant joined came from the clinical history participants gave. This specimen comes from a study of blood T cell repertoires in COVID-19. Study-level information: Nucleic acid was either cDNA or gDNA, and it came from T cells, B-cell-depleted T cells, or PBMCs.

Generated by immunoSEQ multiplex PCR, the TCRdb table keeps only in-frame clones and is missing some. Seen here are 170,000 or so clones, more than 80% observed once, and the top ten hold 6.2%. The length of the CDR3 is 17 residues. Per the germline V gene, CDR1 is SGHAT and CDR2 is FQNNGV. After removal of 4 bases from V and 7 bases from J, the junction contained 9 bases not matched to a gene. V and J are TRBV11-2 and TRBJ2-1, with TRBD2 matching over 14 bases. The sample taken for sequencing was PBMCs or T cells enriched from blood (not recorded which). This clonotype originated in a middle-aged man who had recovered from COVID-19. CDR3 protein: CASSSGLAGAWGNEQFF. The DNA for the CDR3 is TGTGCCAGCAGCTCGGGACTAGCGGGGGCATGGGGGAATGAGCAGTTCTTC.